This TCR beta chain was recovered during a study of cytomegalovirus exposure and HLA in healthy donors. Turning to this clone: Its cognate antigen is unknown.

This table comes from immunoSEQ multiplex PCR, and its TCRdb copy is limited to in-frame clones, with some not included. The profile shows tens of thousands of clones, approximately 91% of them singletons. Regarding the study as a whole: It was confirmed in vitro that three of the CMV-associated chains were specific for CMV antigens.

V was pared by 4 bases and J by 3 bases, with 8 bases of the junction left unmatched. Germline V gene sequence: CDR1 LNHDA, CDR2 SQIVND (reference sequence). CDR3 length: 15 amino acids. The chain joins TRBV19 to TRBJ1-1; 7 nucleotides match TRBD1. The clonotype comes from a man aged 30 to 45 in good health and CMV-seronegative. The sequencing sample was made of PBMCs. The DNA for the CDR3 is TGTGCCAGTAGTACACAGGGGCGAGGGCACACTGAAGCTTTCTTT. This translates into CASSTQGRGHTEAFF.